Following are 26 T cell receptor beta chains from one sample sequenced in a study of T cells in Graves' hyperthyroidism and ophthalmopathy. Amplification of TCR beta CDR3 regions used RNA as the template. First-round RT-PCR of the TCR CDR3 relied on the HTBI primer set. TCRdb itself ran the multiplex PCR reads through MiXCR, one entry per CDR3 protein. Here the sample spans roughly 500,000 distinct CDR3 sequences, about 20% being singletons. The sample taken for sequencing was blood. These receptors were collected from a woman between 65 and 79 years old with Graves' ophthalmopathy.

This clonotype came up a few times. This rearrangement joins TRBV5-5 to TRBJ2-4, with 10 bases that match TRBD2. V shed 5 bases and J 0 bases; nucleotides not matched to a gene: 8. Germline V gene sequence: CDR1 SGHKS, CDR2 YYEKEE (reference sequence). This CDR3 is built from 17 residues. CDR3 protein: CASRYDLAGVAKNIQYF. The CDR3 DNA follows: TGTGCCAGCAGATACGATCTAGCGGGAGTAGCCAAAAACATTCAGTACTTC.

There are a few counts of this clonotype. The J gene is TRBJ1-4, the V gene TRBV7-2; maybe TRBD1 (5 bases). Trimming left V 5 bases short and J 8 bases short, with 18 bases between. The CDR3 loop spans 15 amino acids. Per the germline V gene, CDR1 is SGHTA and CDR2 is FQGNSA. The CDR3 DNA is TGTGCCAGCAGCATAAATCCGGGACTAGGCGAAAAACTGTTTTTT. Its translation is CASSINPGLGEKLFF.

This clonotype was seen a handful of times. This chain links TRBV6-6 with TRBJ2-6; D gene ambiguous. The CDR3 runs to 15 residues. CDR1 MNHNY and CDR2 SVGAGI come from the germline V gene (reference sequence). Trimming removed 2 bases from V and 2 bases from J, with 7 bases in between. CDR3 nucleotide sequence: TGTGCCAGCAGTTACGTGAACCCTGGGGCCAACGTCCTGACTTTC. Translating it yields CASSYVNPGANVLTF.

The V and J genes are TRBV6-1 and TRBJ1-3, with D possibly TRBD1 on 5 matching bases. Trimming shortened V by 5 bases and J by 4 bases, and 12 bases separated the two germline ends. The CDR3 totals 14 residues. CDR1 is MNHNS and CDR2 is SASEGT in the germline V gene. Here the CDR3 DNA reads TGTGCCAGCAGTTTCCGCAGGGACGGAAACACCATATATTTT. Residues: CASSFRRDGNTIYF.

This clonotype occurred many times. The genes are TRBV28 and TRBJ1-5; 7 nucleotides align to TRBD1. The CDR3 runs to 15 residues. Germline V gene lookup returns CDR1 MDHEN and CDR2 SYDVKM. V lost 5 bases to trimming and J lost 4 bases; unmatched junction nucleotides: 8. CDR3 in DNA: TGTGCCAGCAGTAGAGGGGGCGTCGGGAATCAGCCCCAGCATTTT. Its translation: CASSRGGVGNQPQHF.

This clonotype was counted a few times. This chain connects TRBV7-3 to TRBJ2-1; D possibly corresponds to TRBD2 (6 bases). The germline V gene encodes CDR1 SGHTA and CDR2 FQGTGA. Trimming stripped 0 bases from V and 7 bases from J, with 16 bases between. The CDR3 sequence is 16 residues long. The CDR3 DNA is TGTGCCAGCAGCTTAACGGGGGACCCTCGGGGGAATGAGCAGTTCTTC. This codes for CASSLTGDPRGNEQFF.

This rearrangement joins TRBV7-9 to TRBJ2-1, with 14 bases matching TRBD2. The CDR3 loop spans 19 amino acids. With 5 bases clipped from V and 4 bases from J, the junction kept 13 bases outside the gene matches. Germline values: CDR1 SEHNR, CDR2 FQNEAQ (reference sequence). The CDR3 region is CASSLGLAGASNRYNEQFF. The DNA of the CDR3 is TGTGCCAGCAGCCTGGGACTAGCGGGGGCTTCAAACCGGTACAATGAGCAGTTCTTC.

This clonotype was seen only a few times. The chain has TRBV6-6 and TRBJ2-7, with D tentatively TRBD2 (6 bases). Trimming removed 2 bases from V and 6 bases from J, with 17 bases in between. The CDR3 contains 15 residues. Germline V gene lookup returns CDR1 MNHNY and CDR2 SVGAGI (reference sequence). Here the CDR3 DNA reads TGTGCCAGCAGTTACGTCGGAGGCGGGACGGGCGAGCAGTACTTC. Residues: CASSYVGGGTGEQYF.

The genes are TRBV4-2 and TRBJ1-6; no clear D. CDR1 LGHNA and CDR2 YNFKEQ come from the germline V gene. Deletions cut 0 bases from V and 7 bases from J, with 7 bases between. CDR3 size: 14 residues. CDR3 coding DNA: TGTGCCAGCAGCCAAGATGTAAAGAATTCACCCCTCCACTTT. Amino acids: CASSQDVKNSPLHF.

The chain joins TRBV30 to TRBJ1-2, with D unclear. CDR3 length: 13 amino acids. V was trimmed by 4 bases and J by 1 base, leaving 10 bases between them. Germline assignment: CDR1 GTSNPN and CDR2 SVGIG (reference sequence). In DNA, the CDR3 is TGTGCCTGGAATGGGCGGAGTAACTATGGCTACACCTTC. As protein: CAWNGRSNYGYTF.

The CDR3 coding sequence is TGTGCCAGCATCCACAGGACTAGCGGGAGTTCCGGGGAGCTGTTTTTT. As protein: CASIHRTSGSSGELFF. The V and J genes are TRBV28 and TRBJ2-2; TRBD2 agrees at 13 bases. From germline, CDR1 is MDHEN and CDR2 SYDVKM. The CDR3 has 16 amino acids. The junction had 8 bases not matched to a gene; V was cut back by 7 bases and J by 6 bases.

V usage is TRBV11-2 and J usage is TRBJ1-2; D may be TRBD1 (6 bases). Trimming took 4 bases from V and 8 from J, leaving 11 bases between them. This CDR3 has 12 residues. Germline V gives CDR1 SGHAT, CDR2 FQNNGV. In DNA, the CDR3 is TGTGCCAGCAGCTCGGGGGCGCAAGGCTACACCTTC. Translated: CASSSGAQGYTF.

The chain uses TRBV9 and TRBJ1-2; 7 positions match TRBD1. CDR3 length equals 14 residues. Germline V CDR1 and CDR2: SGDLS, YYNGEE. V dropped 1 base and J dropped 6; count of bases not matched to a gene: 6. The CDR3 protein is CASSVQGGGHGYTF. CDR3 nucleotides: TGTGCCAGCAGCGTACAAGGGGGCGGTCATGGCTACACCTTC.

At least ten counts were recorded for this clonotype. The chain is built from TRBV2 and TRBJ1-1; D unresolved. Germline V gives CDR1 SNHLY, CDR2 FYNNEI. V was shortened by 5 bases and J by 8 bases, with 9 bases between the two germline ends. There are 11 residues in the CDR3. CDR3 DNA sequence: TGTGCCAGCAGTTGGAGAACGGAAGCTTTCTTT. Translation gives CASSWRTEAFF. The full variable domain, with the rest looked up from reference TRBV2 and TRBJ1-1, is EPEVTQTPSHQVTQMGQEVILRCVPISNHLYFYWYRQILGQKVEFLVSFYNNEISEKSEIFDDQFSVERPDGSNFTLKIRSTKLEDSAMYFCASSWRTEAFFGQGTRLTVV.

In nucleotides, the CDR3 is TGTGCCAGTAGTATAGATCTTAGGACCGCGAACACCGGGGAGCTGTTTTTT. The encoded protein is CASSIDLRTANTGELFF. The chain recombines TRBV19 with TRBJ2-2; D not certain. This CDR3 is built from 17 residues. CDR1 and CDR2 (germline): LNHDA, SQIVND (reference sequence). V lost 0 bases to trimming and J lost 0 bases, with 11 bases between them.

V and J are TRBV6-4 and TRBJ1-4, with 8 bases lining up with TRBD1. The junction had 9 bases not matched to a gene; V was cut back by 5 bases and J by 4 bases. The germline CDR1 and CDR2 sequences are MRHNA and SNTAGT. The CDR3 is 16 residues long. The chain's CDR3 is CASSPTHGQGNEKLFF. The CDR3 nucleotides read TGTGCCAGCAGTCCAACCCACGGACAGGGTAATGAAAAACTGTTTTTT.

J is TRBJ2-7 and V is TRBV6-1, with unresolved D. V lost 2 bases and J 3 bases, leaving 11 bases between the germline ends. Germline V gives CDR1 MNHNS, CDR2 SASEGT. CDR3 size: 14 residues. CDR3: CASSENYGVYEQYF. The CDR3 DNA follows: TGTGCCAGCAGTGAAAACTACGGAGTCTACGAGCAGTACTTC.

In its sample, this clonotype was seen many times. The chain has TRBV6-2 or TRBV6-3 and TRBJ2-2; perhaps TRBD2 as D (6 bases). The CDR3 sequence is 15 residues long. Germline CDR1 reads MNHEY; CDR2 reads SVGEGT. The ends were cut back, 6 bases at V and 3 bases at J, with 14 bases in the middle. CDR3 coding DNA: TGTGCCAGCAGATTTAGCGGTACCTACACCGGGGAGCTGTTTTTT. This translates into CASRFSGTYTGELFF.

This rearrangement joins TRBV20-1 to TRBJ2-2; tentatively, D is TRBD2 (5 bases). The CDR3 contains 14 residues. CDR1 and CDR2 from the germline V gene are DFQATT and SNEGSKA (reference sequence). V lost 2 bases and J 8 bases, leaving 15 bases between the germline ends. CDR3 sequence reads: CSARIRGMKGELFF. The CDR3 DNA follows: TGCAGTGCTAGAATTCGAGGGATGAAGGGGGAGCTGTTTTTT.

This clonotype appeared many times. V and J are TRBV2 and TRBJ1-1; no clear D. The CDR3 extends over 13 amino acids. Germline CDR1 reads SNHLY; CDR2 reads FYNNEI. Trimming left V 7 bases short and J 1 base short, with 10 bases between. Here the CDR3 DNA reads TGTGCCAGCAAGAAGGAGGGGAACACTGAAGCTTTCTTT. Protein product: CASKKEGNTEAFF.

The V and J genes are TRBV6-1 and TRBJ2-6, with 7 bases fitting TRBD2. Germline values: CDR1 MNHNS, CDR2 SASEGT. This CDR3 comprises 18 residues. Losses at the gene ends were 4 bases for V and 2 bases for J; bases not matched to a gene: 11. CDR3 loop: CASSAWGGTLTGANVLTF. The CDR3 DNA sequence: TGTGCCAGCAGTGCCTGGGGGGGAACCTTAACTGGGGCCAACGTCCTGACTTTC.

This clonotype was detected a few times. The chain couples TRBV5-1 to TRBJ1-1, with 10 bases aligning to TRBD1. Germline CDR1 SGHRS, CDR2 YFSETQ. The CDR3 runs 15 residues. Trimming removed 2 bases from V and 5 bases from J; junction bases left unmatched: 6. The CDR3, as DNA: TGCGCCAGCAGCTTTACCGGGACAGGGGTGACTGAAGCTTTCTTT. Residues: CASSFTGTGVTEAFF. Using reference TRBV5-1 and TRBJ1-1 for the parts outside the CDR3, the full variable domain is KAGVTQTPRYLIKTRGQQVTLSCSPISGHRSVSWYQQTPGQGLQFLFEYFSETQRNKGNFPGRFSGRQFSNSRSEMNVSTLELGDSALYLCASSFTGTGVTEAFFGQGTRLTVV.

At least ten counts were recorded for this clonotype. V gene TRBV14 combines with J gene TRBJ1-1; D is undetermined. Per germline, CDR1 SGHDN and CDR2 FVKESK. The CDR3 is 15 residues long. Trimming stripped 4 bases from V and 1 base from J, with 13 bases between. The CDR3 bases are TGTGCCAGCAGCCCGAACGGACGAGGGAACACTGAAGCTTTCTTT. It specifies CASSPNGRGNTEAFF.

This clonotype was recorded a few times. The V and J genes are TRBV24-1 and TRBJ2-1; D unclear. The CDR3 runs 12 residues. Germline V gene sequence: CDR1 KGHDR, CDR2 SFDVKD. V lost 1 base and J 7 bases, leaving 4 bases between the germline ends. The CDR3: CATSDFLNEQFF. CDR3 in DNA: TGTGCCACCAGTGATTTCCTAAATGAGCAGTTCTTC.

The V and J genes are TRBV18 and TRBJ1-2, with 7 bases fitting TRBD1. The V gene end was trimmed by 4 bases and the J gene end by 7 bases; junction bases not matched to a gene: 3. Germline V gene data show CDR1 as KGHSH and CDR2 as LQKENI. The length of the CDR3 is 12 residues. The CDR3, as DNA: TGTGCCAGCTCACGGGACAGCCTTGGCTACACCTTC. Translated: CASSRDSLGYTF.

This clonotype was seen a few times. The rearrangement links TRBV6-2 or TRBV6-3 to TRBJ1-1; 9 positions agree with TRBD1. This CDR3 region has 12 residues. Germline loops: CDR1 MNHEY, CDR2 SVGEGT. J lost 6 bases, V lost 10 bases, and 6 bases had no gene match. The DNA of the CDR3 is TGTGCCACCGGGACAGGGTACGCTGAAGCTTTCTTT. The encoded protein is CATGTGYAEAFF.